This T cell receptor (beta chain) comes out of a study of control samples from healthy donors and cancer patients. Assay used: immunoSEQ multiplex PCR; TCRdb lists only in-frame clones, some missing. The data hold about 120,000 clones, with roughly 90% observed a single time. CDR1 and CDR2 (germline): SGHAT, FQDESV (reference sequence). The CDR3 is made up of 14 amino acids. The V and J ends lost 5 bases and 2 bases respectively, with 12 bases between them. This sequence originates from a man in his forties or fifties in good health. This sequence joins TRBV11-1 and TRBJ2-5; D is unclear. The specimen sequenced was blood. The CDR3 spells CASSRKPRQETQYF. CDR3 nucleotide sequence: TGTGCCAGCAGCCGAAAGCCCAGACAAGAGACCCAGTACTTC.